The 21 T cell receptor beta chains in this list originate from one sample, sequenced in a study of cytomegalovirus exposure and HLA in healthy donors. The assay was immunoSEQ multiplex PCR, and TCRdb's table has in-frame clones only and misses some. The sample lists 200,000 to 250,000 clones, less than 90% occurring once. The sequencing input was PBMCs. Receptors originate from a woman between 18 and 29 years old in good health and CMV-seronegative.

V gene TRBV19 combines with J gene TRBJ1-2, with D uncertain. V lost 0 bases and J lost 4, with 3 bases in between. This CDR3 is built from 12 residues. Germline CDR1 LNHDA, CDR2 SQIVND (reference sequence). The CDR3 DNA reads TGTGCCAGTAGTATAGAAGCCTATGGCTACACCTTC. This codes for CASSIEAYGYTF.

V is TRBV11-2 and J is TRBJ2-3, with 10 bases matching TRBD2. V lost 0 bases and J lost 2; bases outside the gene matches: 2. The CDR3 has 16 residues. Germline V gene sequence: CDR1 SGHAT, CDR2 FQNNGV. The CDR3 is CASSLDSGRFTDTQYF. CDR3 sequence (DNA): TGTGCCAGCAGCTTAGATAGCGGGAGGTTCACAGATACGCAGTATTTT.

The chain couples TRBV19 to TRBJ2-1, with D possibly called TRBD1 or TRBD2 (5 bases each). The CDR3 is 17 amino acids. The V gene's germline CDR1 is LNHDA and CDR2 SQIVND (reference sequence). V gave up 1 base and J gave up 1 base, with 14 bases separating them. The CDR3 reads CASSIGGIGQSYNEQFF. In DNA form, the CDR3 reads TGTGCCAGTAGTATAGGGGGGATTGGGCAGTCCTACAATGAGCAGTTCTTC.

V usage is TRBV27 and J usage is TRBJ2-2, with TRBD1 as a possible D gene (7 bases). V was clipped by 6 bases and J by 7 bases, with 18 bases between them. The CDR3 has 15 residues. Germline CDR1 is MNHEY and CDR2 is SMNVEV (reference sequence). The CDR3: CASSTVQGGNGELFF. For the CDR3, the DNA is TGTGCCAGCAGCACCGTCCAGGGGGGTAACGGGGAGCTGTTTTTT.

The J gene is TRBJ2-7, the V gene TRBV18; perhaps TRBD2 as D (5 bases). Germline loops: CDR1 KGHSH, CDR2 LQKENI. The CDR3 is 15 residues long. V lost 1 base, J lost 6 bases, and 16 bases lay in between. The CDR3 protein is CASSPLEGPMGEQYF. The CDR3 coding sequence is TGTGCCAGCTCACCACTCGAGGGCCCAATGGGCGAGCAGTACTTC.

This clone appeared a few times. The chain joins TRBV6-5 to TRBJ1-5, with 7 bases aligning to TRBD1. This CDR3 is built from 13 residues. CDR1 and CDR2 from the germline V gene are MNHEY and SVGAGI. The ends lost 6 bases at V and 4 bases at J; junction bases unmatched: 3. The CDR3 region is CASRGQINQPQHF. The CDR3 region has the DNA TGTGCCAGCAGGGGACAGATTAATCAGCCCCAGCATTTT.

The chain carries TRBV14 and TRBJ2-2; the D gene is possibly TRBD1 (6 bases). The V and J ends lost 2 bases and 7 bases respectively, with 11 bases between them. Germline CDR1 reads SGHDN; CDR2 reads FVKESK. This CDR3 is 14 amino acids long. For the CDR3, the DNA is TGTGCCAGCAGCCAAACACAGGGCCGCGGGGAGCTGTTTTTT. Amino acids: CASSQTQGRGELFF. Combining the CDR3 with reference TRBV14 and TRBJ2-2 gives the whole variable domain EAGVTQFPSHSVIEKGQTVTLRCDPISGHDNLYWYRRVMGKEIKFLLHFVKESKQDESGMPNNRFLAERTGGTYSTLKVQPAELEDSGVYFCASSQTQGRGELFFGEGSRLTVL.

DNA of the CDR3: TGTGCCAGCAGCCCCGAGTCCCGCTCCTACGAGCAGTACTTC. Protein sequence: CASSPESRSYEQYF. The J gene is TRBJ2-7, the V gene TRBV9, with D unclear. The CDR3 sequence is 14 residues long. V lost 4 bases and J lost 0, with 11 bases in between. Germline V gene data show CDR1 as SGDLS and CDR2 as YYNGEE.

The genes are TRBV21-1 and TRBJ1-2; whether TRBD1, the table's D call, matches the DNA was not checked. TRBV21-1 is an annotated pseudogene. This CDR3 region has 13 residues. CDR3 sequence: CASSPRTDYGYTF. In DNA, the CDR3 is TGTGCCAGCAGCCCACGGACAGACTATGGCTACACCTTC.

This clone appeared a single time. V is TRBV7-8 and J is TRBJ1-5, with 8 bases that match TRBD1. Germline CDR1 SGHVS, CDR2 FQNEAQ. The CDR3 spans 14 residues. After removal of 4 bases from V and 7 bases from J, the junction contained 6 bases not matched to a gene. The DNA for the CDR3 is TGTGCCAGCAGCTCCTCAGGGGGCTCACAGCCCCAGCATTTT. It codes for CASSSSGGSQPQHF.

The V and J genes are TRBV5-1 and TRBJ2-3, with D perhaps matching TRBD1 (6 bases). The CDR3 has 16 amino acids. The germline CDR1 and CDR2 sequences are SGHRS and YFSETQ. Trimming cost V 1 base and J 3 bases, with 15 bases left between them. CDR3 in amino acids: CASSLITGIGTDTQYF. In DNA, the CDR3 is TGCGCCAGCAGCTTGATAACAGGGATCGGGACAGATACGCAGTATTTT. Full variable domain (missing parts from reference TRBV5-1 and TRBJ2-3): KAGVTQTPRYLIKTRGQQVTLSCSPISGHRSVSWYQQTPGQGLQFLFEYFSETQRNKGNFPGRFSGRQFSNSRSEMNVSTLELGDSALYLCASSLITGIGTDTQYFGPGTRLTVL.

Only a few counts were recorded for this clone. The chain links TRBV6-1 to TRBJ1-1; D might be TRBD1 (5 bases). Trimming took 6 bases from V and 1 from J, leaving 12 bases between them. Germline-derived CDR1 and CDR2 are MNHNS and SASEGT. CDR3 size: 14 residues. CDR3: CASSRDWSNTEAFF. The DNA for the CDR3 is TGTGCCAGCAGCAGGGATTGGTCGAACACTGAAGCTTTCTTT.

The chain joins TRBV18 to TRBJ1-5; no clear D gene. The germline CDR1 and CDR2 sequences are KGHSH and LQKENI. V dropped 2 bases and J dropped 0 bases, with 8 bases sitting between them. CDR3 size: 15 residues. CDR3 bases: TGTGCCAGCTCACCATCAGCGGATAGCAATCAGCCCCAGCATTTT. It translates to CASSPSADSNQPQHF.

The V call is TRBV7-6, the J call TRBJ2-5; 8 bases map to TRBD1. There are 13 residues in the CDR3. The J segment lost 3 bases and the V segment lost 4 bases, leaving 1 base of the junction unmatched. The germline CDR1 and CDR2 sequences are SGHVS and FNYEAQ. CDR3 nucleotide sequence: TGTGCCAGCAGCTCGGACAGGGAAGAGACCCAGTACTTC. Translated, it gives CASSSDREETQYF.

The chain has TRBV20-1 and TRBJ1-2, with TRBD1 as a possible D gene (5 bases). V was shortened by 5 bases and J by 6 bases, with 10 bases between the two germline ends. Germline V gene sequence: CDR1 DFQATT, CDR2 SNEGSKA (reference sequence). The CDR3 is made up of 11 amino acids. CDR3 coding DNA: TGCAGTGCTCTCGGGGGGGATGGCTACACCTTC. It specifies CSALGGDGYTF.

The chain recombines TRBV30 with TRBJ1-2; a weak D match, TRBD1 (6 bases). Trimming removed 5 bases from V and 5 bases from J, with 15 bases in between. The CDR3 loop spans 13 amino acids. Germline lookup yields CDR1 GTSNPN and CDR2 SVGIG (reference sequence). CDR3 nucleotides: TGTGCCTGGGGAAGGGGGTACCAATATGGCTACACCTTC. Its translation: CAWGRGYQYGYTF.

The rearrangement joins TRBV30 to TRBJ2-3, with TRBD1 matching over 8 bases. The CDR3 is made up of 16 amino acids. The germline gives CDR1 GTSNPN, CDR2 SVGIG (reference sequence). Losses at the gene ends were 1 base for V and 6 bases for J; bases not matched to a gene: 12. CDR3 coding DNA: TGTGCCTGGAGTGCCCTACCGGGACAGGTCCCTGATACGCAGTATTTT. It specifies CAWSALPGQVPDTQYF.

This chain links TRBV16 with TRBJ1-2; D is undetermined. Trimming removed 2 bases from V and 8 bases from J, with 12 bases in between. The CDR3 totals 13 residues. CDR1 is KGHSY, CDR2 FQNENV, per germline. CDR3 DNA sequence: TGTGCCAGCAGCCAAGTGGGCAGTAAAGGCTACACCTTC. Its translation: CASSQVGSKGYTF.

V is TRBV5-1 and J is TRBJ1-1; D ambiguous. This CDR3 is built from 12 residues. V was clipped by 5 bases and J by 1 base, with 6 bases between them. Germline CDR1 and CDR2: SGHRS and YFSETQ. CDR3 in DNA: TGCGCCAGCAGTGAGGGGAACACTGAAGCTTTCTTT. Its protein product is CASSEGNTEAFF.

The chain joins TRBV15 to TRBJ2-3, with D possibly being TRBD1 (6 bases). Germline V lookup: CDR1 LNHNV, CDR2 YYDKDF (reference sequence). The CDR3 totals 14 residues. Trimming cost V 4 bases and J 2 bases, with 10 bases left between them. Here the CDR3 reads CATSKQGSTDTQYF. The CDR3 region has the DNA TGTGCCACCAGCAAACAGGGATCCACAGATACGCAGTATTTT.

In DNA form, the CDR3 reads TGTGCCAGCAGTGAGACTAGCGGGGGATACTCTGGGACCCAGTACTTC. As protein: CASSETSGGYSGTQYF. The genes are TRBV6-1 and TRBJ2-5; 12 nucleotides match TRBD2. The germline CDR1 and CDR2 sequences are MNHNS and SASEGT. The CDR3 contains 16 residues. With 3 bases clipped from V and 7 bases from J, the junction kept 9 bases outside the gene matches.